The 5 T cell receptor beta chains below all came from one sample that was sequenced in a study of shared clonotypes between healthy human individuals. Generated by immunoSEQ multiplex PCR, the TCRdb table keeps only in-frame clones and is missing some. The sample lists 640,000 or so clones, roughly 70% seen once, with 1.5% to 2% in the top ten. The specimen was memory CD4+ T cells sorted from blood. Documented subset: CD45RA-negative fraction. Receptors were obtained from a woman in her twenties or thirties in good health.

This clone has only one observation. The chain couples TRBV12-5 to TRBJ2-3; D ambiguous. The CDR3 is made up of 12 amino acids. V was shortened by 8 bases and J by 0 bases, with 6 bases between the two germline ends. Per the germline V gene, CDR1 is LGHNT and CDR2 is FRNRAP. The DNA of the CDR3 is TGTGCTAGTTCGACTAGCACAGATACGCAGTATTTT. The encoded protein is CASSTSTDTQYF.

V is TRBV7-2 and J is TRBJ2-5; no definite D call. The germline V gene has CDR1 SGHTA and CDR2 FQGNSA. CDR3 length: 14 residues. Trimming removed 5 bases from V and 1 base from J, with 11 bases in between. As DNA, the CDR3 is TGTGCCAGCAGCCCAGTGGCTCTCCAAGAGACCCAGTACTTC. The encoded protein is CASSPVALQETQYF.

This clone has ten or more counts. This chain joins TRBV14 and TRBJ1-3, with D hard to call. CDR1 is SGHDN and CDR2 is FVKESK in the germline V gene. The CDR3 is made up of 15 amino acids. Trimming removed 2 bases at V and 4 bases at J, with 12 bases between. The CDR3 sequence: CASSQTAGAGNTIYF. CDR3 DNA: TGTGCCAGCAGCCAAACTGCTGGAGCGGGAAACACCATATATTTT.

This rearrangement joins TRBV6-6 to TRBJ1-1, with D perhaps TRBD1 (5 bases). This CDR3 contains 15 residues. CDR1 and CDR2 (germline): MNHNY, SVGAGI (reference sequence). V lost 10 bases and J lost 1, with 19 bases in between. The CDR3 region has the DNA TGTGCCACCCTACGAGGGGAGGTAAGGAACACTGAAGCTTTCTTT. This codes for CATLRGEVRNTEAFF.

The genes are TRBV19 and TRBJ1-5; 8 positions match TRBD1. The CDR3 totals 16 residues. Per germline, CDR1 LNHDA and CDR2 SQIVND (reference sequence). With V trimmed by 4 bases and J by 2 bases, 7 bases remained unmatched. This CDR3 reads CASSKTGVGRNQPQHF. CDR3 nucleotides: TGTGCCAGTAGTAAGACAGGGGTAGGTCGCAATCAGCCCCAGCATTTT.